Described below is a single T cell receptor beta chain sequence and its context. The antigen it binds to is not known. Base qualities are not provided; no much larger clone lies one nucleotide away. Peripheral blood CD8+ and CD4+ T cells from healthy donors, Susac syndrome patients and multiple sclerosis patients were profiled using high-throughput TCR beta sequencing. Treatment-naive patients with stable or active relapsing-remitting disease fulfilling revised McDonald criteria were used as multiple sclerosis controls. Bulk CD8+ and CD4+ T cells were purified by magnetic negative isolation, while CD8+ TEMRA cells were enriched using FACS. Blood was drawn into EDTA tubes, processed within 24 hours, and PBMCs were isolated by density gradient centrifugation. PBMCs intended for TCR sequencing were cryopreserved in liquid nitrogen and thawed later in a water bath at 37 degrees C. The sorted or isolated CD4+, CD8+ and CD8+ TEMRA cells reached a purity of at least 90%.

Including the terminal cysteine and phenylalanine, the CDR3 comprises 13 residues. CDR3 DNA is the only sequence kept; it has 39 bases, read in frame from the first base. The germline V end is reduced by 5 bases and the J end by 7 bases; junction bases left unmatched: 4. CDR1 and CDR2 are drawn from the germline V gene: SGHTA, FQGNSA. RNA was extracted using the RNeasy kit, and about 0.45 to 1 ug of the RNA was reverse transcribed with random hexamers. The immunoSEQ multiplex PCR assay, covering 54 Vbeta and 13 Jbeta segments, was used to amplify TCR beta CDR3 regions. To correct PCR amplification bias, a synthetic template baseline was used for both primer optimization and computational correction. Per the source publication's procedure: Reads were annotated to V, D and J genes according to IMGT and were analyzed with immunoSEQ Analyzer, with only productive sequences retained. Clonality was computed as one minus Shannon entropy normalized by log2 of the number of productive unique sequences. Public and private clones were assessed among the 100 most prevalent clones of each patient and control. A clone was defined as Susac-specific if it was absent from the healthy and MS cohorts, from roughly 980 published viral clones and from other ImmuneACCESS disease sequences. TCRdb itself trimmed the public reads at Q25 with fastp, ran MiXCR and retained productive beta chains. When rows share a CDR3 protein, they turn into one entry using the most common DNA and genes. The V and J calls reflect TCRdb's pipeline rather than the authors' work. For this sample the table gives 200,000 to 250,000 distinct CDR3 sequences, of which about 95% were detected only once. Clones ranked in the top ten supply roughly 0.1% of the sample.

This sample was taken from a study of CD8 T cells in Susac syndrome (dated by TCRdb to between 2017 and 2020). In terms of the full investigation: The study used repertoire sequencing to test whether antigen drove CD8+ T cell activation and differentiation in Susac syndrome. General study outcomes and caveats: The study acknowledged that relatively few individuals were included in the TCR sequencing and HLA analysis.

The source is a human donor with multiple sclerosis. The chain links TRBV7-2 with TRBJ2-1, and TRBD1 aligns with 8 junction nucleotides. Material for sequencing was CD4+ T cells from PBMCs. The encoded CDR3 is CASSPGQVNEQFF. The sequenced DNA is TGTGCCAGCAGCCCGGGACAGGTGAATGAGCAGTTCTTC.